This T cell receptor beta chain comes out of a study of type 1 regulatory T cells. Looking at the study overall: T-allo10 is a Tr1-enriched, alloantigen-specific CD4 T cell product made in vitro.

V trimming: 3 bases; J trimming: 0 bases; junction bases outside the gene matches: 3. From germline, CDR1 is SQVTM and CDR2 ANQGSEA. The CDR3 extends over 15 amino acids. TCRdb re-called the reads with MiXCR, one entry per CDR3 protein. The data show about 97,000 distinct CDR3 sequences, with roughly 28% seen just once and 2% to 2.5% held by the top ten. In this sample, this clonotype turned up many times. The V call is TRBV29-1, the J call TRBJ2-7; 12 nucleotides line up with TRBD2. The sequencing input was CD4+ T cells, either the whole sample or a sorted fraction (not recorded which). The receptor was derived from a human donor in good health. The CDR3: CSVDQTSGSSYEQYF. Here the CDR3 DNA reads TGCAGCGTTGATCAGACTAGCGGGAGCTCCTACGAGCAGTACTTC.